This TCR beta chain stems from a study of blood T cell repertoires in COVID-19. Study context: The analysed material was cDNA or gDNA that came from T cells, B-cell-depleted T cells, or PBMCs.

The method was immunoSEQ multiplex PCR; TCRdb's version includes in-frame clones alone and lacks a portion of them. The data show approximately 170,000 clones, with less than 85% seen just once and roughly 3.2% held by the top ten. Those who participated ranged in age from roughly 18 to 90 years and resided in approximately 26 US areas. The CDR3 spans 13 residues. Germline V gives CDR1 SQVTM, CDR2 ANQGSEA. The germline V and J ends were trimmed by 1 base and 9 bases, with 15 bases remaining between them. Sequencing was performed on PBMCs or T cells enriched from blood (not recorded which). The receptor was isolated from a woman in her twenties or thirties who had recovered from COVID-19. The chain carries TRBV29-1 and TRBJ1-1; D not resolved. The CDR3 sequence is CSVEAVFSEKAFF. The CDR3 DNA follows: TGCAGCGTTGAAGCGGTATTTTCTGAGAAAGCTTTCTTT.